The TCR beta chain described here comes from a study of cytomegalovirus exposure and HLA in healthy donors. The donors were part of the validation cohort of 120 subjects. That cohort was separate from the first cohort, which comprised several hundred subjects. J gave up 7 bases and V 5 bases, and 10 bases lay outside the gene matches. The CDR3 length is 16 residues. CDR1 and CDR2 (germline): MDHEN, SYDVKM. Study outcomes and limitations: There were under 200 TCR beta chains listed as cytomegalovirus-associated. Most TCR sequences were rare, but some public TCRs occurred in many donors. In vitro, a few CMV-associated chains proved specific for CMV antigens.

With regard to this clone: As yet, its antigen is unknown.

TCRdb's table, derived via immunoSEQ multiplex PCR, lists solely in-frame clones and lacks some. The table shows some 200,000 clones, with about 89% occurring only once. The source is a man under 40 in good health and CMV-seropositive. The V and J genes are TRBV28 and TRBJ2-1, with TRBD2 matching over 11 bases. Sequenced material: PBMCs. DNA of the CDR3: TGTGCCAGCAGTCTCACACTAGCGGGAGTGGGGAATGAGCAGTTCTTC. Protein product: CASSLTLAGVGNEQFF.